Below, 6 T cell receptor beta chains from the same sample are listed, as sequenced in a study of early T cells in non-severe SARS-CoV-2 infection. Using its own MiXCR run on the 5' RACE reads, TCRdb lists one record per CDR3 protein. The sample lists 75,000 or so distinct CDR3 sequences, 11% occurring once. The starting material was whole blood, obtained at baseline. These receptors originate from an adult who was a healthcare worker with PCR-confirmed SARS-CoV-2 infection or an uninfected control (not recorded which).

This clonotype was detected ten times or more. V is TRBV19 and J is TRBJ2-3, with TRBD2 as a possible D gene (5 bases). The CDR3 consists of 13 residues. Germline values: CDR1 LNHDA, CDR2 SQIVND (reference sequence). Trimming stripped 0 bases from V and 12 bases from J, with 13 bases between. CDR3 amino acids: CASSIDREKEQYF. CDR3 bases: TGTGCCAGTAGTATAGATCGGGAAAAGGAACAGTATTTT.

The V call is TRBV29-1, the J call TRBJ1-1; D is unresolved. Trimming removed 8 bases from V and 12 bases from J, with 22 bases in between. Germline CDR1 reads SQVTM; CDR2 reads ANQGSEA. The CDR3 is 12 residues long. CDR3 amino acids: CSTLTRPRDTFF. The CDR3 DNA reads as TGCAGCACCTTGACAAGGCCGAGAGATACTTTCTTT. The full variable domain, with the rest looked up from reference TRBV29-1 and TRBJ1-1, is SAVISQKPSRDICQRGTSLTIQCQVDSQVTMMFWYRQQPGQSLTLIATANQGSEATYESGFVIDKFPISRPNLTFSTLTVSNMSPEDSSIYLCSTLTRPRDTFFGQGTRLTVV.

This rearrangement joins TRBV11-3 to TRBJ2-3; perhaps TRBD1 as D (6 bases). V lost 4 bases, J lost 6 bases, and 11 bases lay in between. The germline gives CDR1 SGHNT, CDR2 YENEEA. This CDR3 has 13 amino acids. CDR3: CASSWGPSDTQYF. CDR3 DNA sequence: TGTGCCAGCAGCTGGGGGCCCTCCGATACGCAGTATTTT.

This clonotype was observed a handful of times. For the CDR3, the DNA is TGTGCCAGCAGCGTAGGACAGGGCACGTACGAGCAGTACTTC. Translating it yields CASSVGQGTYEQYF. The J gene is TRBJ2-7, the V gene TRBV9; 7 nucleotides line up with TRBD1. CDR3 length equals 14 residues. V shed 0 bases and J 4 bases; nucleotides not matched to a gene: 4. The germline gives CDR1 SGDLS, CDR2 YYNGEE.

The chain is built from TRBV5-4 and TRBJ2-7, with 11 bases aligning to TRBD2. Germline lookup yields CDR1 SGHNT and CDR2 YYREEE (reference sequence). V dropped 3 bases and J dropped 4; count of bases not matched to a gene: 9. CDR3 length: 16 residues. CDR3 sequence: CASSSSLAGDGYEQYF. CDR3 bases: TGTGCCAGCAGCTCCTCACTAGCGGGAGACGGTTACGAGCAGTACTTC. The whole variable domain, filled in from reference TRBV5-4 and TRBJ2-7, reads ETGVTQSPTHLIKTRGQQVTLRCSSQSGHNTVSWYQQALGQGPQFIFQYYREEENGRGNFPPRFSGLQFPNYSSELNVNALELDDSALYLCASSSSLAGDGYEQYFGPGTRLTVT.

The chain uses TRBV7-8 and TRBJ1-4; D is ambiguous. The CDR3 runs to 16 residues. Germline V gives CDR1 SGHVS, CDR2 FQNEAQ. Trimming stripped 5 bases from V and 0 bases from J, with 13 bases between. CDR3 DNA sequence: TGTGCCAGCAGCCCTGGGGTGGTCTCAACTAATGAAAAACTGTTTTTT. The encoded protein is CASSPGVVSTNEKLFF.